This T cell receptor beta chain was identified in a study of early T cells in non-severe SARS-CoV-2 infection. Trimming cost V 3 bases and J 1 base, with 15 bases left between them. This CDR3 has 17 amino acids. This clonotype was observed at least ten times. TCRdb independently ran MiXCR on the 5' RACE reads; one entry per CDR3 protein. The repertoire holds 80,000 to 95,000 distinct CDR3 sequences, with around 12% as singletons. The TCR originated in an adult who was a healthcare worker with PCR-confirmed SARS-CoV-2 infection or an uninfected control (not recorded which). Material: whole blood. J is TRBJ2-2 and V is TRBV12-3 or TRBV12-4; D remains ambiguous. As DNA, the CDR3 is TGTGCCAGCAGTTTCCTGGGAACCCCCGGGAACACCGGGGAGCTGTTTTTT. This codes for CASSFLGTPGNTGELFF.